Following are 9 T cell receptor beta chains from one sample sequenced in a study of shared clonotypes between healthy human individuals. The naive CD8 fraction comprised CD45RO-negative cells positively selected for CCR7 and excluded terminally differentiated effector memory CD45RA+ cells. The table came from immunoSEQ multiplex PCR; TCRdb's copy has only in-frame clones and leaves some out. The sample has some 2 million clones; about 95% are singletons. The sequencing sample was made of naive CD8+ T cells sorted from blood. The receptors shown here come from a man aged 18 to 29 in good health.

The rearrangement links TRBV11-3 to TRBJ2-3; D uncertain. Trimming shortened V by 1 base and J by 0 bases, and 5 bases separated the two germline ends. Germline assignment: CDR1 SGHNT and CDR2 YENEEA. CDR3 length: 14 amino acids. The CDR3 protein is CASSLGLSTDTQYF. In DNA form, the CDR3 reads TGTGCCAGCAGCTTAGGGTTGAGCACAGATACGCAGTATTTT.

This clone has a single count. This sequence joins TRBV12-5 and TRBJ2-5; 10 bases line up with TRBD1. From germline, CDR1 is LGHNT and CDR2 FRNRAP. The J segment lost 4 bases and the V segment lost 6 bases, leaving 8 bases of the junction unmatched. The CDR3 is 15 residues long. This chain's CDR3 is CASGLGTGAAETQYF. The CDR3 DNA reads TGTGCTAGTGGACTAGGGACAGGGGCAGCAGAGACCCAGTACTTC.

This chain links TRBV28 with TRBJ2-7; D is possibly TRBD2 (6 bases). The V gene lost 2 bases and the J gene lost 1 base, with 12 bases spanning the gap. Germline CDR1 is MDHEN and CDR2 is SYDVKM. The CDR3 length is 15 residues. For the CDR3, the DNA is TGTGCCAGCAGTTTACGGGGGTTGCAGTCCTACGAGCAGTACTTC. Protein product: CASSLRGLQSYEQYF. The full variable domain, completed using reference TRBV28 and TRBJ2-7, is DVKVTQSSRYLVKRTGEKVFLECVQDMDHENMFWYRQDPGLGLRLIYFSYDVKMKEKGDIPEGYSVSREKKERFSLILESASTNQTSMYLCASSLRGLQSYEQYFGPGTRLTVT.

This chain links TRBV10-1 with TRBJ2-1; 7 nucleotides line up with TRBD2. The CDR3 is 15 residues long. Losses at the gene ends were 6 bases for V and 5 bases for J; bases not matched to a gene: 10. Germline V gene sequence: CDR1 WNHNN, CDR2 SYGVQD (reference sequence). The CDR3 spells CASSPTGLVHNEQFF. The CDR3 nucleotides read TGCGCCAGCAGCCCTACCGGACTAGTCCACAATGAGCAGTTCTTC.

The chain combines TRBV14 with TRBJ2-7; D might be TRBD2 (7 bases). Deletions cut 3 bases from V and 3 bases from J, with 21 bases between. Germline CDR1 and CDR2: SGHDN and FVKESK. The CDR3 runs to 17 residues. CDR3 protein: CASSHQTGGPEVYEQYF. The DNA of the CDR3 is TGTGCCAGCAGCCATCAAACCGGGGGGCCCGAGGTCTACGAGCAGTACTTC.

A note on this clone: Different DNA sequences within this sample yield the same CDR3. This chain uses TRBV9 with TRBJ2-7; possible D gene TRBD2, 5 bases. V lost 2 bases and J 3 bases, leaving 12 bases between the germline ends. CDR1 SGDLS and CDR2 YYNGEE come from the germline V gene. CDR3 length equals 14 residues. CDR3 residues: CASSVGGPGYEQYF. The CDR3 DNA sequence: TGTGCCAGCAGCGTCGGAGGTCCGGGCTACGAGCAGTACTTC.

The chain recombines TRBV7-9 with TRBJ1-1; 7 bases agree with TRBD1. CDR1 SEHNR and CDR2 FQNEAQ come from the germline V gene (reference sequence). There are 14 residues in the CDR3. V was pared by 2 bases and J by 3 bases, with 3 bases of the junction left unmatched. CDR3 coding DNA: TGTGCCAGCAGCTTAAGGGACAGCTACACTGAAGCTTTCTTT. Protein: CASSLRDSYTEAFF.

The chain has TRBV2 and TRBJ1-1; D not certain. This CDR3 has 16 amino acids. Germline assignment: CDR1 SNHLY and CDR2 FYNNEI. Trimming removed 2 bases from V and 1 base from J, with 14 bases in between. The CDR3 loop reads CASSEPSGMGNTEAFF. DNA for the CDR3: TGTGCCAGCAGTGAACCATCGGGAATGGGGAACACTGAAGCTTTCTTT.

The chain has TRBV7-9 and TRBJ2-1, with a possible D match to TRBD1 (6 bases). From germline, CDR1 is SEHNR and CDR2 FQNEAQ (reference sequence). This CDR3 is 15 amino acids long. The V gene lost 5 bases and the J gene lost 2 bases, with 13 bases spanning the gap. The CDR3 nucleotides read TGTGCCAGCAGCGGATCGGCAGGGGCCTACAATGAGCAGTTCTTC. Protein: CASSGSAGAYNEQFF. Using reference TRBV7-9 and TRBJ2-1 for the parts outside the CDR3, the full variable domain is DTGVSQNPRHKITKRGQNVTFRCDPISEHNRLYWYRQTLGQGPEFLTYFQNEAQLEKSRLLSDRFSAERPKGSFSTLEIQRTEQGDSAMYLCASSGSAGAYNEQFFGPGTRLTVL.